The 17 T cell receptor beta chains given below trace back to one sample, sequenced in a study of blood T cell repertoires in COVID-19. Assay: immunoSEQ multiplex PCR; the TCRdb copy retains only in-frame clones and omits some. The table includes 150,000 to 200,000 clones, roughly 85% detected once. Source material: peripheral blood. These receptors were obtained from a human donor with acute or convalescent COVID-19. The donor label of this sample is uncertain.

The gene calls are TRBV5-1 and TRBJ1-1; TRBD1 matches 8 bases. J gave up 1 base and V 3 bases, and 8 bases lay outside the gene matches. This CDR3 is 16 amino acids long. Per germline, CDR1 SGHRS and CDR2 YFSETQ. CDR3 amino acids: CASSSGQGLKNTEAFF. CDR3 nucleotides: TGCGCCAGCAGCTCCGGACAGGGCCTCAAGAACACTGAAGCTTTCTTT. Full variable domain (missing parts from reference TRBV5-1 and TRBJ1-1): KAGVTQTPRYLIKTRGQQVTLSCSPISGHRSVSWYQQTPGQGLQFLFEYFSETQRNKGNFPGRFSGRQFSNSRSEMNVSTLELGDSALYLCASSSGQGLKNTEAFFGQGTRLTVV.

V usage is TRBV4-2 and J usage is TRBJ2-5, with 8 bases fitting TRBD2. The V gene end was trimmed by 0 bases and the J gene end by 2 bases; junction bases not matched to a gene: 8. This CDR3 is built from 17 residues. CDR1 and CDR2 (germline): LGHNA, YNFKEQ. CDR3: CASSQEGFRGGQETQYF. CDR3 bases: TGTGCCAGCAGCCAAGAAGGATTCCGGGGGGGACAAGAGACCCAGTACTTC.

The chain employs TRBV14 and TRBJ2-2; TRBD1 aligns across 12 bases. The germline V gene has CDR1 SGHDN and CDR2 FVKESK. This CDR3 contains 17 residues. The J segment lost 5 bases and the V segment lost 2 bases, leaving 6 bases of the junction unmatched. CDR3 coding DNA: TGTGCCAGCAGCCAATTAATGGGACAGGGGGCTACCGGGGAGCTGTTTTTT. This gives the protein CASSQLMGQGATGELFF.

The chain combines TRBV9 with TRBJ1-6; D is ambiguous. Germline V gene lookup returns CDR1 SGDLS and CDR2 YYNGEE. Trimming took 1 base from V and 5 from J, leaving 13 bases between them. CDR3 size: 16 residues. DNA for the CDR3: TGTGCCAGCAGCGTAAATCCAGACTCGGATAATTCACCCCTCCACTTT. This sequence encodes CASSVNPDSDNSPLHF.

The chain has TRBV3-1 (or the pseudogene TRBV3-2) and TRBJ1-3; D possibly corresponds to TRBD1 (5 bases). CDR1 and CDR2 (germline): LGHDT, YNNKEL (reference sequence). The V and J ends lost 0 bases and 2 bases respectively, with 8 bases between them. The CDR3 has 15 residues. In DNA form, the CDR3 reads TGTGCCAGCAGCCAAGAAAGGGGTGCTGGAAACACCATATATTTT. Its protein product is CASSQERGAGNTIYF.

V is TRBV25-1 and J is TRBJ1-1; D is undetermined. The V gene lost 5 bases and the J gene lost 10 bases, with 17 bases spanning the gap. Germline-derived CDR1 and CDR2 are MGHDK and SYGVNS. The CDR3 loop spans 13 amino acids. The CDR3 loop reads CASSFHRFEGAFF. CDR3 coding DNA: TGTGCCAGCAGTTTCCACAGATTCGAGGGAGCTTTCTTT.

The rearrangement uses TRBV25-1 and TRBJ1-6; D is uncertain. Germline assignment: CDR1 MGHDK and CDR2 SYGVNS. Trimming stripped 3 bases from V and 7 bases from J, with 7 bases between. CDR3 length equals 13 residues. The CDR3 nucleotides read TGTGCCAGCAGTGAGTTGCGGAATTCACCCCTCCACTTT. Encoded protein: CASSELRNSPLHF.

This rearrangement joins TRBV9 to TRBJ2-5; TRBD1 agrees at 11 bases. V was pared by 3 bases and J by 5 bases, with 6 bases of the junction left unmatched. The germline CDR1 and CDR2 sequences are SGDLS and YYNGEE. The CDR3 covers 15 residues. CDR3 coding DNA: TGTGCCAGCAGCGCGGGGACAGGGGGTGGGGAGACCCAGTACTTC. It codes for CASSAGTGGGETQYF.

The V call is TRBV30, the J call TRBJ2-2; 7 bases agree with TRBD1. The CDR3 is 15 residues long. The V segment lost 4 bases and the J segment 2 bases; nucleotides outside the gene matches: 7. Germline lookup yields CDR1 GTSNPN and CDR2 SVGIG (reference sequence). CDR3 DNA sequence: TGTGCCTGGACCCGGGACAGCAGAAACACCGGGGAGCTGTTTTTT. Encoded protein: CAWTRDSRNTGELFF.

The V gene is TRBV11-2, the J gene TRBJ2-7, with 12 bases matching TRBD1. This CDR3 is 14 amino acids long. From germline, CDR1 is SGHAT and CDR2 FQNNGV. V gave up 4 bases and J gave up 5 bases; unmatched junction bases: 3. The CDR3 region has the DNA TGTGCCAGCAGCTCGGGACAGGGGGCTCACGAGCAGTACTTC. It codes for CASSSGQGAHEQYF. The full variable domain, its missing parts supplied by reference TRBV11-2 and TRBJ2-7, is EAGVAQSPRYKIIEKRQSVAFWCNPISGHATLYWYQQILGQGPKLLIQFQNNGVVDDSQLPKDRFSAERLKGVDSTLKIQPAKLEDSAVYLCASSSGQGAHEQYFGPGTRLTVT.

This chain connects TRBV7-2 to TRBJ1-2; 7 bases agree with TRBD1. J gave up 8 bases and V 6 bases, and 3 bases lay outside the gene matches. This CDR3 is built from 11 residues. Germline V gives CDR1 SGHTA, CDR2 FQGNSA. The CDR3 reads CASRRTGGYTF. The CDR3 DNA sequence: TGTGCCAGCAGGCGGACAGGCGGCTACACCTTC.

The chain links TRBV9 to TRBJ1-4; no reliable D call. V lost 1 base and J 8 bases, leaving 18 bases between the germline ends. Germline lookup yields CDR1 SGDLS and CDR2 YYNGEE. This CDR3 region has 16 residues. The CDR3 region has the DNA TGTGCCAGCAGCGTACTCGAAGGTACGGCAGGCGAAAAACTGTTTTTT. This translates into CASSVLEGTAGEKLFF. The full variable domain, completed using reference TRBV9 and TRBJ1-4, is DSGVTQTPKHLITATGQRVTLRCSPRSGDLSVYWYQQSLDQGLQFLIQYYNGEERAKGNILERFSAQQFPDLHSELNLSSLELGDSALYFCASSVLEGTAGEKLFFGSGTQLSVL.

A note on this clone: A read error may produce the germline difference seen at one junction end. V and J are TRBV7-3 and TRBJ2-2; a possible D gene is TRBD2 (6 bases). The CDR3 extends over 14 amino acids. Germline values: CDR1 SGHTA, CDR2 FQGTGA. The CDR3 coding sequence is TGTGCCAGCAGCCTAACCCCGGGGGTCGGGGAGCTGTTTTTT. Encoded protein: CASSLTPGVGELFF.

The table lists this clone with a few counts. The chain combines TRBV28 with TRBJ1-1, with D uncertain. V was pared by 4 bases and J by 1 base, with 10 bases between. The CDR3 loop spans 14 amino acids. The germline V gene encodes CDR1 MDHEN and CDR2 SYDVKM. CDR3 coding DNA: TGTGCCAGCAGTTCGGGTGGTACGAACACTGAAGCTTTCTTT. This translates into CASSSGGTNTEAFF.

The CDR3 DNA sequence: TGTGCCAGCAGCTTAGGGACAGGGATTAGCAATCAGCCCCAGCATTTT. This codes for CASSLGTGISNQPQHF. V usage is TRBV7-2 and J usage is TRBJ1-5; 8 bases are a match to TRBD1. V was pared by 1 base and J by 0 bases, with 2 bases of the junction left unmatched. Germline V gene sequence: CDR1 SGHTA, CDR2 FQGNSA. This CDR3 is 16 amino acids long.

The chain recombines TRBV7-9 with TRBJ1-6; no definite D call. V lost 0 bases to trimming and J lost 7 bases, with 4 bases between them. This CDR3 has 13 residues. Germline V lookup: CDR1 SEHNR, CDR2 FQNEAQ (reference sequence). The CDR3, as DNA: TGTGCCAGCAGCTTAGCCGGGAATTCACCCCTCCACTTT. Its protein is CASSLAGNSPLHF.

The chain is built from TRBV2 and TRBJ1-6; no clear D. Trimming shortened V by 4 bases and J by 7 bases, and 8 bases separated the two germline ends. Germline CDR1 and CDR2: SNHLY and FYNNEI. CDR3 size: 13 residues. CDR3 sequence: CASSVAKNSPLHF. Here the CDR3 DNA reads TGTGCCAGCAGTGTGGCAAAGAATTCACCCCTCCACTTT.